These 25 T cell receptor beta chains were sequenced from one sample in a study of T cell responses to AZD1222 COVID-19 vaccine. TCRdb keeps only in-frame clones here, not all; method: immunoSEQ multiplex PCR. The sample carries about 100,000 clones, about 88% recorded once. The sequences come from peripheral blood, collected on day 0 of AZD1222 vaccination. The origin of the receptors is an adult in good health.

CDR3 sequence (DNA): TGCGCCAGCAGCCTTAGCACAGATACGCAGTATTTT. Its protein is CASSLSTDTQYF. The chain employs TRBV5-1 and TRBJ2-3, with D hard to call. Trimming pared 4 bases from V and 0 bases from J, leaving 3 bases between. The CDR3 loop spans 12 amino acids. CDR1 and CDR2 (germline): SGHRS, YFSETQ.

The rearrangement joins TRBV27 to TRBJ1-2; 11 nucleotides match TRBD1. The CDR3 covers 15 residues. V lost 4 bases, J lost 7 bases, and 8 bases stayed unmatched. The germline V gene has CDR1 MNHEY and CDR2 SMNVEV (reference sequence). CDR3: CASSWKDRGRTGYTF. For the CDR3, the DNA is TGTGCCAGCAGTTGGAAGGACAGGGGGCGCACTGGCTACACCTTC.

This chain links TRBV5-4 with TRBJ2-7; D gene unclear. The V end lost 2 bases, the J end lost 2 bases, and 11 bases lay between the germline ends. This CDR3 is 14 amino acids long. Germline CDR1 is SGHNT and CDR2 is YYREEE (reference sequence). CDR3 sequence: CASSFSPNPYEQYF. CDR3 DNA: TGTGCCAGCAGCTTTTCCCCAAACCCCTACGAGCAGTACTTC.

V gene TRBV10-3 combines with J gene TRBJ2-7; TRBD2 agrees at 10 bases. Germline V CDR1 and CDR2: ENHRY, SYGVKD. The CDR3 runs 14 residues. V was pared by 10 bases and J by 7 bases, with 13 bases of the junction left unmatched. CDR3 residues: CATADGLAAREQYF. For the CDR3, the DNA is TGTGCCACCGCAGATGGACTAGCGGCCAGAGAGCAGTACTTC.

The CDR3 DNA reads TGTGCCAGCAGGAACGGACTAGCGGGACAGTACGAGCAGTACTTC. Protein: CASRNGLAGQYEQYF. The chain has TRBV11-2 and TRBJ2-7, with 12 bases lining up with TRBD2. CDR3 size: 15 residues. The germline V gene encodes CDR1 SGHAT and CDR2 FQNNGV. V trimming: 6 bases; J trimming: 4 bases; junction bases outside the gene matches: 7. The whole variable domain, remainder taken from reference TRBV11-2 and TRBJ2-7, is EAGVAQSPRYKIIEKRQSVAFWCNPISGHATLYWYQQILGQGPKLLIQFQNNGVVDDSQLPKDRFSAERLKGVDSTLKIQPAKLEDSAVYLCASRNGLAGQYEQYFGPGTRLTVT.

CDR3 sequence (DNA): TGTGCCAGCAGCAAGGAGATAGCGGGAGGGGCGGGCAATGAGCAGTTCTTC. It codes for CASSKEIAGGAGNEQFF. The chain uses TRBV2 and TRBJ2-1; 11 positions match TRBD2. V was pared by 6 bases and J by 6 bases, with 13 bases of the junction left unmatched. CDR3 length: 17 amino acids. Germline V CDR1 and CDR2: SNHLY, FYNNEI.

The J gene is TRBJ1-5, the V gene TRBV19; weak D call: TRBD1 (5 bases). This CDR3 is built from 16 residues. Trimming removed 2 bases at V and 2 bases at J, with 13 bases between. Germline assignment: CDR1 LNHDA and CDR2 SQIVND (reference sequence). Here the CDR3 DNA reads TGTGCCAGTAGTATATCAGGGTTGGGGGGCAATCAGCCCCAGCATTTT. Amino acids: CASSISGLGGNQPQHF.

The CDR3 reads CASSLLAGGDNEQFF. CDR3 coding DNA: TGTGCCAGCAGTTTATTAGCGGGAGGTGACAATGAGCAGTTCTTC. The chain links TRBV27 to TRBJ2-1, with TRBD2 identical over 10 bases. This CDR3 has 15 residues. Germline trimming cut 1 base from V and 5 bases from J; bases unmatched to any gene: 2. Germline loops: CDR1 MNHEY, CDR2 SMNVEV (reference sequence).

The V gene is TRBV29-1, the J gene TRBJ2-7, with 7 nucleotides matching TRBD1. This CDR3 has 14 residues. The germline gives CDR1 SQVTM, CDR2 ANQGSEA. V lost 4 bases to trimming and J lost 3 bases; unmatched junction nucleotides: 9. The CDR3 protein is CSVALGGQSYEQYF. Here the CDR3 DNA reads TGCAGCGTTGCCTTAGGGGGACAGAGCTACGAGCAGTACTTC.

The V gene is TRBV7-8, the J gene TRBJ2-5; 8 bases fit TRBD2. J lost 4 bases, V lost 0 bases, and 10 bases had no gene match. The CDR3 extends over 17 amino acids. Germline CDR1 and CDR2: SGHVS and FQNEAQ. The CDR3, as DNA: TGTGCCAGCAGCTTAGCCAAATCCGGGAGGGCCGGAGAGACCCAGTACTTC. This sequence encodes CASSLAKSGRAGETQYF.

The rearrangement uses TRBV24-1 and TRBJ2-2; TRBD1 matches at 11 bases. Germline V gives CDR1 KGHDR, CDR2 SFDVKD. Trimming removed 3 bases from V and 5 bases from J; junction bases left unmatched: 4. The CDR3 sequence is 16 residues long. The CDR3 DNA is TGTGCCACCAGTGATCCAGGGACAGGGGGGACCGGGGAGCTGTTTTTT. This gives the protein CATSDPGTGGTGELFF.

CDR3 DNA: TGTGCCAGCTCATCGCTGGATACTGGGTCACCCCTCCACTTT. Residues: CASSSLDTGSPLHF. The chain recombines TRBV18 with TRBJ1-6; D not resolved. Germline CDR1 KGHSH, CDR2 LQKENI. CDR3 length: 14 residues. Deletions cut 5 bases from V and 10 bases from J, with 15 bases between.

The chain joins TRBV5-1 to TRBJ2-7; the match to TRBD2 covers 8 bases. This CDR3 is built from 15 residues. Trimming removed 0 bases from V and 4 bases from J; junction bases left unmatched: 6. In germline, CDR1 is SGHRS, CDR2 YFSETQ. This CDR3 is CASSLETSGLYEQYF. CDR3 DNA sequence: TGCGCCAGCAGCTTGGAAACTAGCGGACTTTACGAGCAGTACTTC.

The CDR3 sequence: CASSLGTPYEQYF. DNA for the CDR3: TGTGCCAGCAGCTTGGGGACCCCCTACGAGCAGTACTTC. The V gene is TRBV11-3, the J gene TRBJ2-7; possibly TRBD1 or TRBD2 for D (5 bases each). Trimming took 3 bases from V and 2 from J, leaving 8 bases between them. Looked up from germline, CDR1 is SGHNT and CDR2 is YENEEA. This CDR3 has 13 amino acids. The full variable domain, with the rest looked up from reference TRBV11-3 and TRBJ2-7, is EAGVVQSPRYKIIEKKQPVAFWCNPISGHNTLYWYLQNLGQGPELLIRYENEEAVDDSQLPKDRFSAERLKGVDSTLKIQPAELGDSAVYLCASSLGTPYEQYFGPGTRLTVT.

This chain uses TRBV19 with TRBJ1-2, with D perhaps TRBD1 (6 bases). The CDR3 totals 14 residues. V shed 5 bases and J shed 3 bases, with 13 bases lying between them. Germline V CDR1 and CDR2: LNHDA, SQIVND (reference sequence). The CDR3 protein is CASSAWDTHYGYTF. The CDR3 nucleotides are TGTGCCAGTAGTGCCTGGGACACTCACTATGGCTACACCTTC.

The sample holds one count of this clone. The genes are TRBV15 and TRBJ1-2; TRBD1 might be the D (6 bases). The CDR3 runs 15 residues. V was shortened by 2 bases and J by 4 bases, with 14 bases between the two germline ends. Germline CDR1 is LNHNV and CDR2 is YYDKDF (reference sequence). The CDR3 loop reads CATSRTVGQSYGYTF. The CDR3 DNA sequence: TGTGCCACCAGCAGAACGGTGGGACAATCCTATGGCTACACCTTC.

The J gene is TRBJ1-6, the V gene TRBV18, with a tentative D call TRBD1 (5 bases). Trimming took off 2 bases at V and 8 bases at J, with 7 bases between the two ends. The germline CDR1 and CDR2 sequences are KGHSH and LQKENI. This CDR3 region has 13 residues. The CDR3 protein is CASSPEGDSPLHF. Written as DNA, the CDR3 is TGTGCCAGCTCACCAGAAGGGGATTCACCCCTCCACTTT.

This chain connects TRBV6-5 to TRBJ1-6; unclear D gene. In germline, CDR1 is MNHEY, CDR2 SVGAGI. V was trimmed by 6 bases and J by 5 bases, leaving 5 bases between them. The CDR3 sequence is 12 residues long. The CDR3 is CASSRNNSPLHF. For the CDR3, the DNA is TGTGCCAGCAGCAGGAATAATTCACCCCTCCACTTT.

V usage is TRBV18 and J usage is TRBJ1-6, with D perhaps TRBD1 (5 bases). The V end was cut by 2 bases, the J end by 7 bases, with 12 bases between. The length of the CDR3 is 15 residues. The germline V gene encodes CDR1 KGHSH and CDR2 LQKENI. The CDR3, as DNA: TGTGCCAGCTCACCATCGGGGGTGGAGAATTCACCCCTCCACTTT. Its translation: CASSPSGVENSPLHF.

The chain combines TRBV3-1 (or the pseudogene TRBV3-2) with TRBJ1-5; D remains ambiguous. V shed 0 bases and J shed 0 bases, with 9 bases lying between them. The CDR3 has 16 amino acids. Per germline, CDR1 LGHDT and CDR2 YNNKEL (reference sequence). The CDR3 bases are TGTGCCAGCAGCCAAGACGGCCCCTATAGCAATCAGCCCCAGCATTTT. Encoded protein: CASSQDGPYSNQPQHF.

The chain has TRBV30 and TRBJ1-1; D possibly corresponds to TRBD1 (5 bases). V lost 2 bases, J lost 2 bases, and 12 bases lay in between. The CDR3 is 14 amino acids. From germline, CDR1 is GTSNPN and CDR2 SVGIG (reference sequence). CDR3 bases: TGTGCCTGGAGTCCATGGACAAGCAACACTGAAGCTTTCTTT. This encodes CAWSPWTSNTEAFF.

The chain has TRBV7-2 and TRBJ2-7, with 7 nucleotides matching TRBD2. Germline V gene data show CDR1 as SGHTA and CDR2 as FQGNSA. V trimming: 5 bases; J trimming: 4 bases; junction bases outside the gene matches: 2. The length of the CDR3 is 12 residues. The CDR3 here is CASSGGEYEQYF. The CDR3 region has the DNA TGTGCCAGCAGCGGGGGGGAGTACGAGCAGTACTTC.

The V and J genes are TRBV25-1 and TRBJ1-1; a weak D match, TRBD1 (5 bases). V gave up 5 bases and J gave up 5 bases, with 12 bases separating them. Germline V CDR1 and CDR2: MGHDK, SYGVNS. This CDR3 region has 13 residues. For the CDR3, the DNA is TGTGCCAGCAGTAGGGGCCCTGGGACTGAAGCTTTCTTT. It codes for CASSRGPGTEAFF.

V and J are TRBV5-1 and TRBJ2-3; the D is unclear. The CDR3 has 17 residues. From germline, CDR1 is SGHRS and CDR2 YFSETQ. The V and J ends lost 0 bases and 2 bases respectively, with 16 bases between them. The CDR3 reads CASSLADSIGYTDTQYF. The DNA of the CDR3 is TGCGCCAGCAGCTTGGCCGACTCCATCGGGTACACAGATACGCAGTATTTT.

The V call is TRBV7-8, the J call TRBJ2-2; D is undetermined. Germline loops: CDR1 SGHVS, CDR2 FQNEAQ. The CDR3 spans 14 residues. The germline V and J ends were trimmed by 2 bases and 5 bases, with 9 bases remaining between them. The CDR3 here is CASSLFSRTGELFF. The CDR3 nucleotides are TGTGCCAGCAGCTTATTTTCGCGTACCGGGGAGCTGTTTTTT.